This TCR beta chain was obtained from a study of graft-versus-host responses after intestinal transplantation. The wider study: Those transplanted obtained multivisceral, liver-intestinal, or isolated intestinal grafts. Recipients uniformly received anti-thymocyte globulin induction, followed by tacrolimus and steroids for approximately 3 years.

The repertoire was sequenced with immunoSEQ multiplex PCR; TCRdb's copy has only in-frame clones and lacks some. In the table there are approximately 85,000 clones, around 90% of which are singletons. For this clone: Antigen specificity is unknown.

The CDR3 runs 16 residues. V lost 5 bases to trimming and J lost 3 bases; unmatched junction nucleotides: 4. In germline, CDR1 is LNHDA, CDR2 SQIVND (reference sequence). Findings and limits, study-wide: Recipient marrow showed GvH clones, some seen first in ileum or blood. Peak circulating GvH clone levels were associated with early post-transplant HvG declines.

The chain employs TRBV19 and TRBJ2-3; 14 bases line up with TRBD2. The source of this sequence is a human donor who was the organ donor for an intestinal transplant. Sequencing was performed on unstimulated CD8+ T cells sorted from spleen or lymph node cells, taken before transplant. The CDR3 DNA is TGTGCCAGTAGTTCGACTAGCGGGGGGGCGACAGATACGCAGTATTTT. It codes for CASSSTSGGATDTQYF.